Listed here are 25 T cell receptor beta chains from one sample, sequenced in a study of beta chain features in type 1 diabetes. Every isolated RNA sample was fully reverse transcribed, so sequencing captured expressed TCRB transcripts. Produced via immunoSEQ multiplex PCR; TCRdb's table is partial and in-frame only. The data contain a few hundred thousand clones, about 14% of them singletons. Sample: naive CD4+ T cells from blood. The receptor source for this set is a man aged 30 to 39 in good health.

This clone was seen a handful of times. V and J are TRBV5-1 and TRBJ2-7, with D possibly TRBD1 on 6 matching bases. This CDR3 contains 14 residues. CDR1 is SGHRS and CDR2 is YFSETQ in the germline V gene. V lost 6 bases and J lost 3, with 16 bases in between. The CDR3 region is CASTPQGSIYEQYF. The CDR3 DNA follows: TGCGCCAGCACCCCACAGGGCTCAATCTACGAGCAGTACTTC. The variable domain in full, completed from reference TRBV5-1 and TRBJ2-7, reads KAGVTQTPRYLIKTRGQQVTLSCSPISGHRSVSWYQQTPGQGLQFLFEYFSETQRNKGNFPGRFSGRQFSNSRSEMNVSTLELGDSALYLCASTPQGSIYEQYFGPGTRLTVT.

This clone was found a few times. The CDR3 region is CASSESGAAGGYTF. The CDR3 coding sequence is TGTGCCAGCAGTGAATCCGGGGCCGCTGGAGGCTACACCTTC. This chain uses TRBV25-1 with TRBJ1-2, with D possibly TRBD1 on 5 matching bases. Germline V lookup: CDR1 MGHDK, CDR2 SYGVNS. The CDR3 runs 14 residues. The V gene lost 1 base and the J gene lost 8 bases, with 14 bases spanning the gap.

This clone was counted between two and nine times. The CDR3 reads CASSQVAVGRQETQYF. CDR3 coding DNA: TGTGCCAGCAGCCAGGTCGCGGTGGGGCGTCAAGAGACCCAGTACTTC. The chain is built from TRBV4-2 and TRBJ2-5, with a possible D match to TRBD1 (5 bases). The V and J ends lost 3 bases and 2 bases respectively, with 16 bases between them. From germline, CDR1 is LGHNA and CDR2 YNFKEQ. This CDR3 comprises 16 residues.

Notes on this clone: Additional DNA sequences in this sample encode the identical CDR3. V is TRBV20-1 and J is TRBJ2-5; no firm D call. This CDR3 has 10 residues. Trimming removed 4 bases from V and 2 bases from J, with 2 bases in between. Germline V gene lookup returns CDR1 DFQATT and CDR2 SNEGSKA (reference sequence). The chain's CDR3 is CSAKQETQYF. Here the CDR3 DNA reads TGCAGTGCTAAACAAGAGACCCAGTACTTC.

This chain joins TRBV14 and TRBJ1-4; D gene unclear. CDR1 SGHDN and CDR2 FVKESK come from the germline V gene. V gave up 5 bases and J gave up 6 bases, with 13 bases separating them. CDR3 length: 14 residues. The CDR3 reads CASSNSRDHEKLFF. For the CDR3, the DNA is TGTGCCAGCAGCAATTCTAGGGATCATGAAAAACTGTTTTTT. The full variable domain, in which reference TRBV14 and TRBJ1-4 provide the parts outside the CDR3, is EAGVTQFPSHSVIEKGQTVTLRCDPISGHDNLYWYRRVMGKEIKFLLHFVKESKQDESGMPNNRFLAERTGGTYSTLKVQPAELEDSGVYFCASSNSRDHEKLFFGSGTQLSVL.

This clone has a handful of counts. The rearrangement joins TRBV7-9 to TRBJ2-7; D unclear. The CDR3 is 14 amino acids. Germline CDR1 is SEHNR and CDR2 is FQNEAQ (reference sequence). V lost 3 bases, J lost 3 bases, and 12 bases lay in between. The DNA of the CDR3 is TGTGCCAGCAGCTTCACGTTGGGCAGCTACGAGCAGTACGTC. Translation gives CASSFTLGSYEQYV.

This clone has just a few counts. This chain joins TRBV9 and TRBJ2-3; D could derive from TRBD1 or TRBD2 (5 bases each). The V end was cut by 7 bases, the J end by 0 bases, with 12 bases between. The germline gives CDR1 SGDLS, CDR2 YYNGEE. The CDR3 has 14 residues. The CDR3, as DNA: TGTGCCAGCTCCCCGGGGCATAGCACAGATACGCAGTATTTT. Amino acids: CASSPGHSTDTQYF.

This chain joins TRBV6-1 and TRBJ2-7, with D possibly called TRBD1 or TRBD2 (5 bases each). CDR1 MNHNS and CDR2 SASEGT come from the germline V gene. This CDR3 is 13 amino acids long. V lost 7 bases, J lost 2 bases, and 12 bases lay in between. The CDR3 is CASTGTRPYEQYV. The CDR3 DNA is TGTGCCAGCACTGGGACCCGACCCTACGAGCAGTACGTC.

A word on this clone: This may be a read error: a much more frequent sequence differs by one nucleotide. Distinct nucleotide sequences in the sample also encode this CDR3. The chain joins TRBV18 to TRBJ2-2, with unresolved D. V was trimmed by 0 bases and J by 2 bases, leaving 1 base between them. Germline V gives CDR1 KGHSH, CDR2 LQKENI. This CDR3 comprises 13 residues. As DNA, the CDR3 is TGTGCCAGCTCACCACCTAACACCGGGGAGCTGTTTTTT. Encoded protein: CASSPPNTGELFF.

This clone occurred a few times. The rearrangement uses TRBV18 and TRBJ2-7; the D is unclear. V lost 4 bases and J 6 bases, leaving 7 bases between the germline ends. The CDR3 spans 11 residues. Looked up from germline, CDR1 is KGHSH and CDR2 is LQKENI. The CDR3 nucleotides are TGTGCCAGCTCACAGGGTGCCGAGCAGTACTTC. This gives the protein CASSQGAEQYF.

This clone came up a few times. The genes are TRBV25-1 and TRBJ1-2, with unresolved D. CDR3 length: 15 residues. CDR1 MGHDK and CDR2 SYGVNS come from the germline V gene. With 0 bases removed from V and 4 bases from J, the gap between germline ends came to 12 bases. CDR3 DNA: TGTGCCAGCAGTGAATATGTCGGGGTCCCCTATGGCTACACCTTC. It is translated as CASSEYVGVPYGYTF.

This clone has a handful of counts. The V and J genes are TRBV4-3 and TRBJ2-7; possible D gene TRBD2, 6 bases. Trimming removed 0 bases at V and 0 bases at J, with 9 bases between. Looked up from germline, CDR1 is LGHNA and CDR2 is YSLEER. The CDR3 runs 15 residues. Here the CDR3 DNA reads TGCGCCAGCAGCCAAGAATTCGGGGGCTCCTACGAGCAGTACGTC. Its protein product is CASSQEFGGSYEQYV.

There are a few counts of this clone. At one boundary the junction diverges from the germline segment, which might be a read error. The chain joins TRBV10-3 to TRBJ2-5, with D perhaps TRBD2 (6 bases). Germline CDR1 reads ENHRY; CDR2 reads SYGVKD. The CDR3 spans 15 residues. The CDR3, as DNA: TGTGCCATCAGTGAGTCGCCGGGGGACCAAGGGACCCAGTACTTC. Protein: CAISESPGDQGTQYF.

Of note for this clone: Other nucleotide sequences in the sample specify the same CDR3. The rearrangement joins TRBV7-2 to TRBJ2-3, with D unclear. CDR1 and CDR2 from the germline V gene are SGHTA and FQGNSA. The CDR3 contains 15 residues. V was clipped by 0 bases and J by 1 base, with 8 bases between them. CDR3 amino acids: CASSLAVGRTDTQYF. CDR3 DNA: TGTGCCAGCAGCTTAGCGGTCGGACGCACAGATACGCAGTATTTT. Filled out from reference TRBV7-2 and TRBJ2-3, the complete variable domain reads GAGVSQSPSNKVTEKGKDVELRCDPISGHTALYWYRQSLGQGLEFLIYFQGNSAPDKSGLPSDRFSAERTGGSVSTLTIQRTQQEDSAVYLCASSLAVGRTDTQYFGPGTRLTVL.

This clone was recorded a few times. V and J are TRBV6-5 and TRBJ1-1; 7 nucleotides agree with TRBD1. V lost 6 bases, J lost 2 bases, and 6 bases stayed unmatched. From germline, CDR1 is MNHEY and CDR2 SVGAGI. The CDR3 has 14 residues. CDR3 DNA sequence: TGTGCCAGCAGATCAGACAGGGTTAACACTGAAGCTTTCTTT. It specifies CASRSDRVNTEAFF.

This clone has just a few counts. The chain is built from TRBV30 and TRBJ2-1, with D perhaps matching TRBD1 (5 bases). Germline V CDR1 and CDR2: GTSNPN, SVGIG (reference sequence). With 0 bases removed from V and 5 bases from J, the gap between germline ends came to 8 bases. CDR3 length: 13 residues. DNA for the CDR3: TGTGCCTGGAGTGTGGGGCTAGACAATGAGCAGTTCTTC. Protein product: CAWSVGLDNEQFF.

The genes are TRBV10-3 and TRBJ1-2; no reliable D call. Trimming pared 4 bases from V and 4 bases from J, leaving 10 bases between. The V gene's germline CDR1 is ENHRY and CDR2 SYGVKD. The CDR3 spans 13 residues. DNA of the CDR3: TGTGCCATCAGTGGGGTTTCGGCCTATGGCTACACCTTC. The encoded protein is CAISGVSAYGYTF.

J is TRBJ2-3 and V is TRBV11-3; tentative D call: TRBD2 (6 bases). Trimming removed 5 bases at V and 8 bases at J, with 14 bases between. The CDR3 consists of 13 residues. Germline CDR1 reads SGHNT; CDR2 reads YENEEA. CDR3 protein: CASSQLATGTQYF. Written as DNA, the CDR3 is TGTGCCAGCAGCCAGCTAGCGACCGGTACGCAGTATTTT.

In its sample, this clone was seen a few times. This sequence joins TRBV19 and TRBJ2-3; 9 positions match TRBD2. With 6 bases clipped from V and 3 bases from J, the junction kept 10 bases outside the gene matches. Germline V gene sequence: CDR1 LNHDA, CDR2 SQIVND (reference sequence). This CDR3 comprises 16 residues. The CDR3 sequence is CASSPVALAGTDTQYF. The DNA of the CDR3 is TGTGCCAGTAGCCCGGTGGCCCTAGCGGGGACAGATACGCAGTATTTT.

This clone was detected only a few times. The sample has other DNA sequences that encode this CDR3 too. This rearrangement joins TRBV5-4 to TRBJ2-1; no definite D call. The length of the CDR3 is 11 residues. V lost 2 bases and J 6 bases, leaving 3 bases between the germline ends. Germline V gene lookup returns CDR1 SGHNT and CDR2 YYREEE (reference sequence). The CDR3: CASSLRNEQFF. DNA for the CDR3: TGTGCCAGCAGCTTACGCAATGAGCAGTTCTTC. The whole variable domain, remainder taken from reference TRBV5-4 and TRBJ2-1, is ETGVTQSPTHLIKTRGQQVTLRCSSQSGHNTVSWYQQALGQGPQFIFQYYREEENGRGNFPPRFSGLQFPNYSSELNVNALELDDSALYLCASSLRNEQFFGPGTRLTVL.

The V call is TRBV7-3, the J call TRBJ1-2; 9 bases fit TRBD1. Unmatched junction bases numbered 12, after V lost 5 bases and J lost 8 bases. CDR1 is SGHTA, CDR2 FQGTGA, per germline. This CDR3 has 15 residues. Here the CDR3 DNA reads TGTGCCAGCAGCCCGGACAGGGGACGGTCGGGCGGCTACACCTTC. Its translation: CASSPDRGRSGGYTF. The whole variable domain, remainder taken from reference TRBV7-3 and TRBJ1-2, is GAGVSQTPSNKVTEKGKYVELRCDPISGHTALYWYRQSLGQGPEFLIYFQGTGAADDSGLPNDRFFAVRPEGSVSTLKIQRTERGDSAVYLCASSPDRGRSGGYTFGSGTRLTVV.

The J gene is TRBJ2-5, the V gene TRBV9, with a tentative D call TRBD1 (6 bases). The V gene lost 0 bases and the J gene lost 5 bases, with 14 bases spanning the gap. This CDR3 has 15 amino acids. From germline, CDR1 is SGDLS and CDR2 YYNGEE. The CDR3, as DNA: TGTGCCAGCAGCGTAGTTGGCAGGGGAATCGAGACCCAGTACTTC. Translated, it gives CASSVVGRGIETQYF.

V and J are TRBV2 and TRBJ1-6; D is unresolved. Trimming stripped 4 bases from V and 10 bases from J, with 14 bases between. The germline V gene encodes CDR1 SNHLY and CDR2 FYNNEI. The CDR3 loop spans 14 amino acids. This chain's CDR3 is CASSVRYPGSPLHF. In nucleotides, the CDR3 is TGTGCCAGCAGTGTCCGTTATCCGGGCTCACCCCTCCACTTT.

V is TRBV7-2 and J is TRBJ2-1; 7 positions agree with TRBD1. CDR3 length: 15 residues. CDR1 is SGHTA and CDR2 is FQGNSA in the germline V gene. J lost 8 bases, V lost 3 bases, and 10 bases had no gene match. The DNA for the CDR3 is TGTGCCAGCAGCTTCCGAAGAACAGGGGCCGATGAGCAGTTCTTC. This codes for CASSFRRTGADEQFF.

This clone was observed a few times. This rearrangement joins TRBV7-3 to TRBJ2-1, with D maybe TRBD2 (5 bases). Trimming stripped 2 bases from V and 2 bases from J, with 7 bases between. This CDR3 region has 14 residues. Germline V gene lookup returns CDR1 SGHTA and CDR2 FQGTGA. CDR3: CASSLASPYNEQFF. CDR3 in DNA: TGTGCCAGCAGCTTAGCTAGCCCCTACAATGAGCAGTTCTTC.